These T cell receptor beta chains were read from a single sample in a study of cytomegalovirus exposure and HLA in healthy donors. Produced via immunoSEQ multiplex PCR; TCRdb's table is partial and in-frame only. The sample holds 200,000 to 250,000 clones, over 60% seen once. Sequencing input: PBMCs. These receptors originate from a man between 18 and 35 years old in good health and CMV-seronegative. CDR3s leave out the opening cysteine and the closing phenylalanine or tryptophan.

v_call cdr3_aa
TRBV2 ASSKGQVLSYEQY
TRBV19 ASTPMRSSGNTIY
TRBV6-6 ASRTLSNQPQH
TRBV18 ASSQGQGQEKLF
TRBV4-1 ASSPITGERRLDTEAF
TRBV7-3 ASRPGAENTEAF
TRBV7-9 ASSHRTNYGYT
TRBV14 ASSRLLAGITGTYNEQF
TRBV2 AVKNRGPYEQY
TRBV7-6 ASSPSTVMNTEAF
TRBV18 ASSPRSGTGGQNSPLH
TRBV6-5 ASRTDRSGGAF
TRBV4-2 ASSHGQRYEQY
TRBV2 ASSPRPSNTGELF
TRBV5-6 ASSSTPSGSTDTQY
TRBV15 ATSRAQGYEQY